A single sample gave rise to the 15 T cell receptor beta chains below, sequenced in a study of response to subunit inactivated influenza vaccine. TCRdb passed the RT-PCR reads through MiXCR, listing each CDR3 protein once. The table records under 850,000 distinct CDR3 sequences, approximately 17% of them present only once. Sequenced material: PBMCs from blood, taken about 5 days after vaccination. These receptors all stem from a man aged 45 to 65 who received an inactivated influenza vaccine.

The sample holds many counts of this clonotype. The V gene is TRBV20-1, the J gene TRBJ2-7; TRBD1 aligns across 10 bases. This CDR3 has 15 amino acids. Losses at the gene ends were 3 bases for V and 2 bases for J; bases not matched to a gene: 7. The V gene's germline CDR1 is DFQATT and CDR2 SNEGSKA (reference sequence). This CDR3 is CSASPGTGDTYEQYF. The CDR3 coding sequence is TGCAGTGCTAGTCCCGGGACAGGGGACACCTACGAGCAGTACTTC.

This rearrangement joins TRBV7-2 to TRBJ1-1; possibly TRBD1 for D (6 bases). This CDR3 is built from 14 residues. Germline CDR1 SGHTA, CDR2 FQGNSA. The V end lost 5 bases, the J end lost 4 bases, and 14 bases lay between the germline ends. The CDR3 loop reads CASSARTGPTEAFF. CDR3 in DNA: TGTGCCAGCAGCGCACGTACAGGGCCCACTGAAGCTTTCTTT.

The gene calls are TRBV20-1 and TRBJ2-6; maybe TRBD1 (6 bases). V lost 5 bases and J lost 3, with 23 bases in between. Germline V gene sequence: CDR1 DFQATT, CDR2 SNEGSKA (reference sequence). The CDR3 sequence is 18 residues long. In nucleotides, the CDR3 is TGCAGTGCTCGAGCTGCTCAGGGGTTTCCTCGTGGGGCCAACGTCCTGACTTTC. Its translation: CSARAAQGFPRGANVLTF.

In this sample, this clonotype turned up a few times. This chain connects TRBV5-6 to TRBJ2-3; D might be TRBD2 (5 bases). The V and J ends lost 4 bases and 2 bases respectively, with 17 bases between them. Germline V gene sequence: CDR1 SGHDT, CDR2 YYEEEE. This CDR3 has 16 residues. The CDR3, as DNA: TGTGCCAGCAGCCTAACACGCGGGCTCCTCACAGATACGCAGTATTTT. Protein sequence: CASSLTRGLLTDTQYF.

This clonotype was found a few times. The chain has TRBV28 and TRBJ2-4; D not certain. Germline V gene lookup returns CDR1 MDHEN and CDR2 SYDVKM. CDR3 length equals 13 residues. V lost 2 bases to trimming and J lost 9 bases, with 11 bases between them. CDR3 sequence: CASSLPTVGIQYF. In DNA, the CDR3 is TGTGCCAGCAGTTTACCGACCGTCGGCATTCAGTACTTC.

This clonotype was seen a few times. This chain links TRBV29-1 with TRBJ2-1; unclear D gene. Germline loops: CDR1 SQVTM, CDR2 ANQGSEA. The V and J ends lost 5 bases and 5 bases respectively, with 16 bases between them. The CDR3 extends over 14 amino acids. The CDR3 DNA follows: TGCAGCGTTCATCGTATTCAGTCGGACAATGAGCAGTTCTTC. Amino acid sequence: CSVHRIQSDNEQFF.

This chain uses TRBV20-1 with TRBJ2-3, with TRBD2 as a possible D gene (5 bases). This CDR3 spans 16 amino acids. V was shortened by 4 bases and J by 0 bases, with 17 bases between the two germline ends. Germline values: CDR1 DFQATT, CDR2 SNEGSKA (reference sequence). CDR3 bases: TGCAGTGCTAAGGGAGTCCAAGCGGAGAGCACAGATACGCAGTATTTT. Translating it yields CSAKGVQAESTDTQYF.

This clonotype was detected only a few times. The V gene is TRBV5-1, the J gene TRBJ2-7, with TRBD1 identical over 7 bases. This CDR3 has 15 residues. Germline assignment: CDR1 SGHRS and CDR2 YFSETQ. Losses at the gene ends were 4 bases for V and 3 bases for J; bases not matched to a gene: 10. The CDR3 sequence: CASSPLTGADYEQYF. DNA for the CDR3: TGCGCCAGCAGCCCCCTAACAGGGGCAGACTACGAGCAGTACTTC. The full variable domain, in which reference TRBV5-1 and TRBJ2-7 provide the parts outside the CDR3, is KAGVTQTPRYLIKTRGQQVTLSCSPISGHRSVSWYQQTPGQGLQFLFEYFSETQRNKGNFPGRFSGRQFSNSRSEMNVSTLELGDSALYLCASSPLTGADYEQYFGPGTRLTVT.

J is TRBJ2-1 and V is TRBV24-1; D remains unclear. Germline-derived CDR1 and CDR2 are KGHDR and SFDVKD. With 1 base removed from V and 6 bases from J, the gap between germline ends came to 6 bases. This CDR3 spans 13 amino acids. CDR3 in amino acids: CATSDFRRNEQFF. The CDR3, as DNA: TGTGCCACCAGTGATTTCCGTCGCAATGAGCAGTTCTTC.

Comment on this clonotype: A much larger clone sits a single nucleotide away, making a read error possible. In DNA form, the CDR3 reads TGTGCCGGCACCGGCGGACGGCACAATCAGCCCCAGCATTTT. Its protein product is CAGTGGRHNQPQHF. The V gene is TRBV12-3 or TRBV12-4, the J gene TRBJ1-5; D ambiguous. The germline V and J ends were trimmed by 11 bases and 3 bases, with 17 bases remaining between them. The CDR3 consists of 14 residues.

This clonotype was observed a few times. The chain carries TRBV6-5 and TRBJ2-5, with unresolved D. The ends were cut back, 1 base at V and 5 bases at J, with 14 bases in the middle. The CDR3 runs 15 residues. Germline V gene lookup returns CDR1 MNHEY and CDR2 SVGAGI. The CDR3 region is CASSYWPSARETQYF. The CDR3 DNA sequence: TGTGCCAGCAGTTACTGGCCATCCGCAAGGGAGACCCAGTACTTC.

This clonotype was found many times. The chain joins TRBV12-3 or TRBV12-4 to TRBJ2-2, with TRBD2 matching 8 bases. The length of the CDR3 is 15 residues. The V and J ends lost 1 base and 6 bases, in that order; junction bases with no gene match: 4. The CDR3 loop reads CASSLGGGRSGELFF. As DNA, the CDR3 is TGTGCCAGCAGTTTAGGCGGGGGGCGGTCCGGGGAGCTGTTTTTT.

This clonotype occurred a few times. V gene TRBV29-1 combines with J gene TRBJ2-1; D is perhaps TRBD1 or TRBD2 (5 bases each). This CDR3 is 12 amino acids long. The V gene's germline CDR1 is SQVTM and CDR2 ANQGSEA. V was cut by 7 bases and J by 6 bases, with 13 bases left in between. The CDR3 loop reads CSAGTRGNEQFF. In DNA, the CDR3 is TGCAGCGCGGGGACCCGAGGCAATGAGCAGTTCTTC.

CDR3 in amino acids: CASSFTLAVGTDTQYF. DNA of the CDR3: TGTGCCAGCAGCTTTACCCTTGCGGTAGGAACAGATACGCAGTATTTT. The rearrangement links TRBV7-2 to TRBJ2-3; D is unclear. In germline, CDR1 is SGHTA, CDR2 FQGNSA. This CDR3 has 16 residues. V was trimmed by 3 bases and J by 3 bases, leaving 16 bases between them.

In its sample, this clonotype was seen once. This sequence joins TRBV9 and TRBJ1-6; 9 bases fit TRBD1. Germline loops: CDR1 SGDLS, CDR2 YYNGEE. CDR3 size: 14 residues. V was pared by 4 bases and J by 5 bases, with 1 base of the junction left unmatched. The CDR3, as DNA: TGTGCCAGCAGCTGGACAGGGGATAATTCACCCCTCCACTTT. This gives the protein CASSWTGDNSPLHF.